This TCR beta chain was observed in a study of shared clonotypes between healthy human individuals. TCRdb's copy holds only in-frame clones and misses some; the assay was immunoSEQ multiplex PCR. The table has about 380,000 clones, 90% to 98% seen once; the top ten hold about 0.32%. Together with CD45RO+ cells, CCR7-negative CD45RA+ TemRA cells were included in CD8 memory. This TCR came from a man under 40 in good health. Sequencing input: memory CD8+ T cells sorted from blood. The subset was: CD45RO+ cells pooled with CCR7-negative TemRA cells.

The CDR3 sequence is CASSLVMSGSYEQFF. In DNA, the CDR3 is TGTGCCAGCAGCTTGGTGATGAGCGGGAGTTATGAGCAGTTCTTC. The chain is built from TRBV5-5 and TRBJ2-1, with 8 bases that match TRBD2. Germline assignment: CDR1 SGHKS and CDR2 YYEKEE (reference sequence). The CDR3 is 15 amino acids. Unmatched junction bases numbered 7, after V lost 0 bases and J lost 8 bases.